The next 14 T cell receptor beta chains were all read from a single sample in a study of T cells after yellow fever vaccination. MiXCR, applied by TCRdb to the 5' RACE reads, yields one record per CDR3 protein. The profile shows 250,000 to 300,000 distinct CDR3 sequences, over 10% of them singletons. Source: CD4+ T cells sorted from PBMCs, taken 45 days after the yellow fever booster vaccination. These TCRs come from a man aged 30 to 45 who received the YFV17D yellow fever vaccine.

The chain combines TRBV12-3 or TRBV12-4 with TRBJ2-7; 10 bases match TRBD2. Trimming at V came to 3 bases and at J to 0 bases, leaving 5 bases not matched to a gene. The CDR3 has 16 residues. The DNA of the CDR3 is TGTGCCAGCAGTTTTATCACTAGCGGGGTCTCCTACGAGCAGTACTTC. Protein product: CASSFITSGVSYEQYF.

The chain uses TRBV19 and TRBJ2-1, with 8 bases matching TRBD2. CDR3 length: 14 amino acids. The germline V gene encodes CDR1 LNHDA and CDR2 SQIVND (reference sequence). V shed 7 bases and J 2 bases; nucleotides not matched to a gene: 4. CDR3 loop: CASTREVPYNEQFF. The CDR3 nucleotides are TGTGCCAGTACGCGGGAGGTGCCCTACAATGAGCAGTTCTTC. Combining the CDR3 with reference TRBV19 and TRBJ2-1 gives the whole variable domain DGGITQSPKYLFRKEGQNVTLSCEQNLNHDAMYWYRQDPGQGLRLIYYSQIVNDFQKGDIAEGYSVSREKKESFPLTVTSAQKNPTAFYLCASTREVPYNEQFFGPGTRLTVL.

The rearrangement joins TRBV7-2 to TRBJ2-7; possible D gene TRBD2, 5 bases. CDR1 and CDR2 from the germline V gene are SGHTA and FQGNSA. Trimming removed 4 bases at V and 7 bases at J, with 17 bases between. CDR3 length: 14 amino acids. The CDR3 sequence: CASSSGYAPAEQYF. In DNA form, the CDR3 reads TGTGCCAGCAGCTCGGGATACGCACCGGCGGAGCAGTACTTC.

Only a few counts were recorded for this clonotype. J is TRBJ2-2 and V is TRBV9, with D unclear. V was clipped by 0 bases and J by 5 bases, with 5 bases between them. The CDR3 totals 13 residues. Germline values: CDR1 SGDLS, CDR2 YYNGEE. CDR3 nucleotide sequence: TGTGCCAGCAGCGTAGATATAACCGGGGAGCTGTTTTTT. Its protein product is CASSVDITGELFF.

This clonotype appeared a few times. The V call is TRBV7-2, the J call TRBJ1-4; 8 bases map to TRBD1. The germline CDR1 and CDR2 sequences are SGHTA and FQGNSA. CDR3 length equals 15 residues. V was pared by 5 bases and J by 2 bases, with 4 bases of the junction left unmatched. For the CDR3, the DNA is TGTGCCAGCAGCCAAAACAGGGGGACTAATGAAAAACTGTTTTTT. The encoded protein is CASSQNRGTNEKLFF.

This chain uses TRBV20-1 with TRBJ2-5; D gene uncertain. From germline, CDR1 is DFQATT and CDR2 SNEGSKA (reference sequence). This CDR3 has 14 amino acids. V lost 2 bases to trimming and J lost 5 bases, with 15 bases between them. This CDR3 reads CSARSSQSDETQYF. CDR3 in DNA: TGCAGTGCTAGAAGCTCACAAAGCGACGAGACCCAGTACTTC.

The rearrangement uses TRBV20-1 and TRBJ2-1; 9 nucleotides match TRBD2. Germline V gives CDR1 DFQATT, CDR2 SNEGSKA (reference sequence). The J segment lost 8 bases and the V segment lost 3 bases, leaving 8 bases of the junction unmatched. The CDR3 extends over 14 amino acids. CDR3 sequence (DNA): TGCAGTGCTAGTTTGGCTAGCGGGACCCATGAGCAGTTCTTC. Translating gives CSASLASGTHEQFF.

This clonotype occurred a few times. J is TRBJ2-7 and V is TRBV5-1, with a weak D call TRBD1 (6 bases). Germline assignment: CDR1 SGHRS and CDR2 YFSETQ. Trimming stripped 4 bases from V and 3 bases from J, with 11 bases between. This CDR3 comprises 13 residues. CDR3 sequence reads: CASSRDTLYEQYF. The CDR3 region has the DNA TGCGCCAGCAGCAGGGACACCCTCTACGAGCAGTACTTC.

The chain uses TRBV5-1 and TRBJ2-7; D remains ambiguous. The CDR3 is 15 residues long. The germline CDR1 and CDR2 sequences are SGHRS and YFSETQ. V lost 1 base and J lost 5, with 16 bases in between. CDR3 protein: CASSLNGPVDDEQYF. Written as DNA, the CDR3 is TGCGCCAGCAGCTTGAATGGACCCGTTGACGACGAGCAGTACTTC.

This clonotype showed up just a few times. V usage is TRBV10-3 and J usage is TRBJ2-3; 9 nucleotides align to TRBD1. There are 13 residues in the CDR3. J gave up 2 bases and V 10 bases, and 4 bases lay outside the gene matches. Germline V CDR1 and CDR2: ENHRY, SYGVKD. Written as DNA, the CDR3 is TGTGCCACACAGGGGGCATTCACAGATACGCAGTATTTT. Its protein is CATQGAFTDTQYF.

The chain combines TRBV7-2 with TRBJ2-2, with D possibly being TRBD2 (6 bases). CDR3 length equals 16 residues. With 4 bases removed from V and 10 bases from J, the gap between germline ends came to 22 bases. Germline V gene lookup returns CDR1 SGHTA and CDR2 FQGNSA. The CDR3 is CASSSGSRVGTEELFF. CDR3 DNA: TGTGCCAGCAGCTCAGGATCGAGGGTGGGGACTGAGGAGCTGTTTTTT.

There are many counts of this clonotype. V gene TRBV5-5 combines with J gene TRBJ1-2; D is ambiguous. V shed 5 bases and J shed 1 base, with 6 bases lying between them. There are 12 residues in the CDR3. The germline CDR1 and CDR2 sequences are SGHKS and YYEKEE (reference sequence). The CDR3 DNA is TGTGCCAGCAGTGGCGGTAACTATGGCTACACCTTC. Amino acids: CASSGGNYGYTF.

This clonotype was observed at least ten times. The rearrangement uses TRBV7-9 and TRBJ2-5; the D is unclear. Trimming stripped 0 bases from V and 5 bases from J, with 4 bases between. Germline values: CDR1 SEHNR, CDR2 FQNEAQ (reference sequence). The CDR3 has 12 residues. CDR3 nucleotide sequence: TGTGCCAGCAGCTTAGCTTGGGAGACCCAGTACTTC. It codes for CASSLAWETQYF.

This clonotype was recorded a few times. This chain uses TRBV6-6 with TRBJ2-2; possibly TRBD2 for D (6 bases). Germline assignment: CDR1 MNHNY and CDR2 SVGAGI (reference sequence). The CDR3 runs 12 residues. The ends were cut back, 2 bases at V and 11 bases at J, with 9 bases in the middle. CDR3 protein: CASSYGGYELFF. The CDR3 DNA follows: TGTGCCAGCAGTTACGGGGGGTACGAGCTGTTTTTT.